A selection of T cell receptor beta chains follows, all from one sample in a study of PD-1 blockade in classical Hodgkin lymphoma. The table came from immunoSEQ multiplex PCR; TCRdb's copy has only in-frame clones and leaves some out. The table has fewer than 15,000 clones, around 87% seen once. The source was peripheral blood mononuclear cells (PBMCs), collected at baseline. These receptor sequences come from a human donor with classical Hodgkin lymphoma. The CDR3 runs from the conserved cysteine through the conserved F or W. The D gene is left open where the match is weak. A row's size may be missing; if present it is once, few, many or a size class.

TGTGCCAGCAGCCGGACTGGGGGGGAGCAGTACTTC	CASSRTGGEQYF	12	.	TRBV6-4	TRBJ2-7	.
TGTGCCTGGTGCCTAGCGGGGGGGCTCGAGACCCAGTACTTC	CAWCLAGGLETQYF	14	.	TRBV30	TRBJ2-5	TRBD2
TGTGCCAGCAGTTACGGGACTAGTCACGAGCAGTACTTC	CASSYGTSHEQYF	13	.	TRBV6-6	TRBJ2-7	TRBD2
TGTGCCAGCAGCTTCAAGGGGGATCGTAATGAGCAGTTCTTC	CASSFKGDRNEQFF	14	.	TRBV7-3	TRBJ2-1	.
TGCGCCAGCAGCCACCTCCCCGTGGGCGGAAGAGCCGGGGAGCTGTTTTTT	CASSHLPVGGRAGELFF	17	.	TRBV4-1	TRBJ2-2	.
TGTGCCAGCAGCCAACAGGGTATTATAGCTAATGAAAAACTGTTTTTT	CASSQQGIIANEKLFF	16	.	TRBV7-8	TRBJ1-4	.
TGTGCCAGCAGCTTAGGCCCCTATAATTCACCCCTCCACTTT	CASSLGPYNSPLHF	14	.	TRBV11-2	TRBJ1-6	.
TGTGCCAGCAGTTTATCGGCTAGCCGAGGCAATGAGCAGTTCTTC	CASSLSASRGNEQFF	15	.	TRBV27	TRBJ2-1	.
TGTGCCAGCAGTTTTTCCTATCCCCAGGGGGCGTACGAGCAGTACTTC	CASSFSYPQGAYEQYF	16	.	TRBV27	TRBJ2-7	TRBD1
TGTGCCAGCAGTAAAACTCAGTACAATGAGCAGTTCTTC	CASSKTQYNEQFF	13	.	TRBV27	TRBJ2-1	.
TGTGCCAGCAGTTTAGTCGGCTATAGCAATCAGCCCCAGCATTTT	CASSLVGYSNQPQHF	15	.	TRBV27	TRBJ1-5	.
TGTGCCAGCAGCTTACGGGGGGACCCGCACACCTTC	CASSLRGDPHTF	12	.	TRBV5-4	TRBJ1-2	.
TGTGCCAGCGGACAGATAAGCGGGACAACCAGGATGACCTACGAGCAGTACTTC	CASGQISGTTRMTYEQYF	18	.	TRBV7-6	TRBJ2-7	.
TGCGCCAGCAGTCGGACCCCAGGGCTGGACACAGATACGCAGTATTTT	CASSRTPGLDTDTQYF	16	.	TRBV10-1	TRBJ2-3	.
TGTGCCAGCAGTTACTCGACAGGAGTATACGAGCAGTACTTC	CASSYSTGVYEQYF	14	.	TRBV6-5	TRBJ2-7	.
TGTGCCAGCGCGTCTACGCGGGGACAAGAGACCCAGTACTTC	CASASTRGQETQYF	14	.	TRBV5-8	TRBJ2-5	.
TGTGCCTGCGCGTTACAGCGGCCGAACACTGAAGCTTTCTTT	CACALQRPNTEAFF	14	.	TRBV30	TRBJ1-1	.
TGTGCCTGGAGTGCCCAGGACAGGGATAGCGGTGAAGCTTTCTTT	CAWSAQDRDSGEAFF	15	few	TRBV30	TRBJ1-1	TRBD1
TGTGCCAGCAGTTATAGGGGCGAGTGGTACAATGAGCAGTTCTTC	CASSYRGEWYNEQFF	15	.	TRBV27	TRBJ2-1	.
TGTGCCAGCAGCGTAATAGACGGTCCCTACGAGCAGTACTTC	CASSVIDGPYEQYF	14	.	TRBV9	TRBJ2-7	.
TGTGCCAGCAGTTTAAGGGGCGGGGGGGGTGCTAACTATGGCTACACCTTC	CASSLRGGGGANYGYTF	17	medium-sized	TRBV27	TRBJ1-2	.
TGTGCCAGCAGCCTGGATCCGACAGGGGGGAACACTGAAGCTTTCTTT	CASSLDPTGGNTEAFF	16	.	TRBV5-4	TRBJ1-1	TRBD1
TGTGCCAGCCTGTACGGGGGGTCCTACGAGCAGTACTTC	CASLYGGSYEQYF	13	.	TRBV2	TRBJ2-7	TRBD2
TGCGCCAGCAGCCAACCCGGGACAGGGAAAGAGACCCAGTACTTC	CASSQPGTGKETQYF	15	.	TRBV4-1	TRBJ2-5	TRBD1
TGCAGCGTTGAGAGGTCTAGCAATGAGCAGTTCTTC	CSVERSSNEQFF	12	.	TRBV29-1	TRBJ2-1	.
TGTGCCAGCAGTTATGACGGAAGATTTAACTATGGCTACACCTTC	CASSYDGRFNYGYTF	15	.	TRBV6-6	TRBJ1-2	.